These 24 T cell receptor beta chains were all obtained from the same sample, sequenced in a study of blood T cell repertoires in COVID-19. Profiled with immunoSEQ multiplex PCR; TCRdb holds only in-frame clones, not every one. The sample comprises 190,000 or so clones, more than 65% of which are singletons, and around 7% rests with the top ten. The sequenced sample was PBMCs or T cells enriched from blood (not recorded which). The origin of the receptors is a middle-aged man who had recovered from COVID-19.

This chain links TRBV6-2 or TRBV6-3 with TRBJ1-5, with TRBD1 as a possible D gene (6 bases). Germline CDR1 and CDR2: MNHEY and SVGEGT. V was trimmed by 5 bases and J by 5 bases, leaving 13 bases between them. The CDR3 is 14 amino acids. For the CDR3, the DNA is TGTGCCAGCAGTGGAAAAGGGGGATATCAGCCCCAGCATTTT. Its translation is CASSGKGGYQPQHF.

The chain has TRBV15 and TRBJ1-3; D ambiguous. The V gene lost 0 bases and the J gene lost 8 bases, with 5 bases spanning the gap. This CDR3 spans 12 amino acids. CDR1 and CDR2 from the germline V gene are LNHNV and YYDKDF (reference sequence). The CDR3 DNA follows: TGTGCCACCAGCAGAGATTCATACACCATATATTTT. Residues: CATSRDSYTIYF.

The gene calls are TRBV5-5 and TRBJ1-2; 10 bases match TRBD1. Germline loops: CDR1 SGHKS, CDR2 YYEKEE (reference sequence). The CDR3 runs 13 residues. The V gene end was trimmed by 3 bases and the J gene end by 8 bases; junction bases not matched to a gene: 4. Here the CDR3 DNA reads TGTGCCAGCAGCTCCGGGACAGGGGAGGGCTACACCTTC. This translates into CASSSGTGEGYTF.

This clone appeared a few times. This rearrangement joins TRBV5-8 to TRBJ1-5; no reliable D call. This CDR3 spans 14 amino acids. CDR1 is SGHTS and CDR2 is YDEGEE in the germline V gene. V gave up 1 base and J gave up 7 bases, with 12 bases separating them. CDR3 loop: CASSLLPGGQPQHF. The DNA of the CDR3 is TGTGCCAGCAGCTTGTTGCCGGGCGGGCAGCCCCAGCATTTT.

The V and J genes are TRBV7-2 and TRBJ2-1; 10 bases fit TRBD2. CDR1 is SGHTA, CDR2 FQGNSA, per germline. CDR3 length equals 16 residues. The ends lost 4 bases at V and 1 base at J; junction bases unmatched: 4. The CDR3 spells CASSYSGGRSYNEQFF. The CDR3 nucleotides are TGTGCCAGCAGCTATAGCGGGGGGCGGTCCTACAATGAGCAGTTCTTC. Full variable domain (missing parts from reference TRBV7-2 and TRBJ2-1): GAGVSQSPSNKVTEKGKDVELRCDPISGHTALYWYRQSLGQGLEFLIYFQGNSAPDKSGLPSDRFSAERTGGSVSTLTIQRTQQEDSAVYLCASSYSGGRSYNEQFFGPGTRLTVL.

The CDR3 here is CASIQRAGLGGKLFF. In DNA, the CDR3 is TGTGCCAGCATCCAAAGGGCAGGGCTCGGGGGAAAACTGTTTTTT. This chain joins TRBV28 and TRBJ1-4; D perhaps matches TRBD1 (5 bases). The CDR3 loop spans 15 amino acids. Trimming shortened V by 7 bases and J by 10 bases, and 22 bases separated the two germline ends. Per germline, CDR1 MDHEN and CDR2 SYDVKM.

The chain joins TRBV5-4 to TRBJ1-1; no reliable D call. With 4 bases removed from V and 3 bases from J, the gap between germline ends came to 10 bases. Germline CDR1 reads SGHNT; CDR2 reads YYREEE (reference sequence). There are 13 residues in the CDR3. CDR3 amino acids: CASSRHGDTEAFF. For the CDR3, the DNA is TGTGCCAGCAGCCGCCACGGGGACACTGAAGCTTTCTTT.

V gene TRBV4-2 combines with J gene TRBJ1-4, with 9 bases fitting TRBD1. CDR3 length equals 15 residues. CDR1 and CDR2 from the germline V gene are LGHNA and YNFKEQ. With V trimmed by 0 bases and J by 8 bases, 4 bases remained unmatched. The CDR3 here is CASSQETGGYEKLFF. The CDR3 DNA is TGTGCCAGCAGCCAAGAGACAGGGGGGTACGAAAAACTGTTTTTT.

V gene TRBV20-1 combines with J gene TRBJ1-1; a possible D gene is TRBD1 (6 bases). Trimming removed 3 bases from V and 8 bases from J, with 13 bases in between. In germline, CDR1 is DFQATT, CDR2 SNEGSKA (reference sequence). The CDR3 covers 12 residues. In DNA, the CDR3 is TGCAGTGCTAGTATGGGACAAGGAGAAGCTTTCTTT. Translating it yields CSASMGQGEAFF.

The V gene is TRBV7-2, the J gene TRBJ2-1; a possible D gene is TRBD2 (5 bases). Germline loops: CDR1 SGHTA, CDR2 FQGNSA. The CDR3 covers 18 residues. Trimming took off 2 bases at V and 3 bases at J, with 20 bases between the two ends. CDR3: CASSLNEEDGSFYNEQFF. The CDR3 region has the DNA TGTGCCAGCAGCTTAAATGAGGAGGACGGGTCCTTCTACAATGAGCAGTTCTTC.

The rearrangement links TRBV5-5 to TRBJ1-5, with D tentatively TRBD1 (6 bases). Trimming took 3 bases from V and 5 from J, leaving 12 bases between them. Germline V CDR1 and CDR2: SGHKS, YYEKEE (reference sequence). This CDR3 has 14 residues. This chain's CDR3 is CASSSQGRDQPQHF. The CDR3 DNA reads as TGTGCCAGCAGCTCACAGGGAAGGGATCAGCCCCAGCATTTT.

A single count supports this clone. The chain employs TRBV13 and TRBJ1-1; TRBD1 matches 11 bases. CDR3 length equals 14 residues. Per germline, CDR1 PRHDT and CDR2 FYEKMQ (reference sequence). After removal of 5 bases from V and 5 bases from J, the junction contained 4 bases not matched to a gene. CDR3 nucleotide sequence: TGTGCCAGCAGCGGAAGGGACAGGGGGACTGAAGCTTTCTTT. This gives the protein CASSGRDRGTEAFF.

This clone appeared a single time. This sequence joins TRBV5-1 and TRBJ2-7; perhaps TRBD2 as D (6 bases). Germline V gene lookup returns CDR1 SGHRS and CDR2 YFSETQ. The CDR3 loop spans 15 amino acids. V lost 2 bases and J 0 bases, leaving 12 bases between the germline ends. The DNA for the CDR3 is TGCGCCAGCAGCTTCGACGGGGGTGGCTCCTACGAGCAGTACTTC. It encodes CASSFDGGGSYEQYF. Together with reference TRBV5-1 and TRBJ2-7, the CDR3 gives the full variable domain: KAGVTQTPRYLIKTRGQQVTLSCSPISGHRSVSWYQQTPGQGLQFLFEYFSETQRNKGNFPGRFSGRQFSNSRSEMNVSTLELGDSALYLCASSFDGGGSYEQYFGPGTRLTVT.

This clone was found once. The genes are TRBV6-2 or TRBV6-3 and TRBJ2-3; 9 bases are shared with TRBD2. The germline CDR1 and CDR2 sequences are MNHEY and SVGEGT. Germline trimming cut 4 bases from V and 3 bases from J; bases unmatched to any gene: 2. The CDR3 runs 14 residues. The CDR3 DNA reads TGTGCCAGCAGTTTTAGCGGGGGTACAGATACGCAGTATTTT. Translating gives CASSFSGGTDTQYF.

This clone was found a few times. The rearrangement uses TRBV29-1 and TRBJ2-2; D uncertain. Germline CDR1 reads SQVTM; CDR2 reads ANQGSEA. V lost 3 bases, J lost 5 bases, and 7 bases lay in between. The CDR3 has 12 residues. CDR3: CSVEMRTGELFF. In DNA form, the CDR3 reads TGCAGCGTTGAGATGAGAACCGGGGAGCTGTTTTTT.

Here the CDR3 reads CASSRTGGASGNTIYF. CDR3 in DNA: TGTGCCAGCAGCAGGACAGGGGGCGCGAGTGGAAACACCATATATTTT. V and J are TRBV11-2 and TRBJ1-3; 11 bases fit TRBD1. This CDR3 is 16 amino acids long. CDR1 SGHAT and CDR2 FQNNGV come from the germline V gene. V lost 5 bases, J lost 3 bases, and 6 bases stayed unmatched.

The gene calls are TRBV11-3 and TRBJ2-1; TRBD2 agrees at 13 bases. The CDR3 totals 15 residues. J lost 6 bases, V lost 5 bases, and 4 bases had no gene match. The germline gives CDR1 SGHNT, CDR2 YENEEA. CDR3 nucleotide sequence: TGTGCCAGCAGCACGGGACTAGCGGGAACCAATGAGCAGTTCTTC. Its protein is CASSTGLAGTNEQFF.

The rearrangement uses TRBV7-9 and TRBJ2-3, with 8 bases aligning to TRBD2. The CDR3 totals 15 residues. V lost 2 bases, J lost 4 bases, and 5 bases stayed unmatched. CDR1 is SEHNR and CDR2 is FQNEAQ in the germline V gene (reference sequence). CDR3 in amino acids: CASSLTRGAADTQYF. Here the CDR3 DNA reads TGTGCCAGCAGCTTAACGCGGGGGGCCGCAGATACGCAGTATTTT.

This clone has a handful of counts. The V call is TRBV7-6, the J call TRBJ1-6; TRBD1 agrees at 10 bases. V lost 4 bases and J lost 6; bases outside the gene matches: 3. CDR1 and CDR2 from the germline V gene are SGHVS and FNYEAQ. There are 15 residues in the CDR3. CDR3 sequence (DNA): TGTGCCAGCAGCTCGGGACAGGGGCTTAATTCACCCCTCCACTTT. Translating gives CASSSGQGLNSPLHF.

The chain has TRBV4-1 and TRBJ1-5, with 12 bases that match TRBD1. The germline V gene encodes CDR1 MGHRA and CDR2 YSYEKL. The CDR3 extends over 17 amino acids. Trimming cost V 1 base and J 6 bases; bases outside gene matches: 7. The CDR3, as DNA: TGCGCCAGCAGCCAAGTACGAGGGACAGGGGGCCGTCAGCCCCAGCATTTT. This codes for CASSQVRGTGGRQPQHF.

The chain recombines TRBV12-3 or TRBV12-4 with TRBJ2-1; D might be TRBD1 (6 bases). Deletions cut 7 bases from V and 9 bases from J, with 16 bases between. The CDR3 sequence is 13 residues long. CDR3 nucleotides: TGTGCCAGCACTAGCTCACAGGGACCTGAGCAGTTCTTC. Translation gives CASTSSQGPEQFF.

The rearrangement joins TRBV11-2 to TRBJ1-4; D gene uncertain. V was clipped by 0 bases and J by 4 bases, with 12 bases between them. CDR1 is SGHAT and CDR2 is FQNNGV in the germline V gene. There are 16 residues in the CDR3. The CDR3 loop reads CASSLDRSTRNEKLFF. The DNA of the CDR3 is TGTGCCAGCAGCTTAGATCGGTCTACTCGTAATGAAAAACTGTTTTTT. Together with reference TRBV11-2 and TRBJ1-4, the CDR3 gives the full variable domain: EAGVAQSPRYKIIEKRQSVAFWCNPISGHATLYWYQQILGQGPKLLIQFQNNGVVDDSQLPKDRFSAERLKGVDSTLKIQPAKLEDSAVYLCASSLDRSTRNEKLFFGSGTQLSVL.

The chain joins TRBV27 to TRBJ2-7; 11 bases map to TRBD1. This CDR3 region has 15 residues. The germline V gene has CDR1 MNHEY and CDR2 SMNVEV (reference sequence). V was clipped by 4 bases and J by 5 bases; unmatched bases: 7. The CDR3 DNA is TGTGCCAGCAGTTATGTTCGGACAGGGGGCCACGAGCAGTACTTC. Amino acid sequence: CASSYVRTGGHEQYF.

CDR3 sequence (DNA): TGCGCCAGCAGTCACGGGACAGGGATAGAGAGCAATCAGCCCCAGCATTTT. This sequence encodes CASSHGTGIESNQPQHF. V and J are TRBV23-1 and TRBJ1-5; TRBD1 aligns across 9 bases. TRBV23-1 is an ORF, with its function uncertain. The V gene end was trimmed by 3 bases and the J gene end by 1 base; junction bases not matched to a gene: 7. This CDR3 has 17 residues.